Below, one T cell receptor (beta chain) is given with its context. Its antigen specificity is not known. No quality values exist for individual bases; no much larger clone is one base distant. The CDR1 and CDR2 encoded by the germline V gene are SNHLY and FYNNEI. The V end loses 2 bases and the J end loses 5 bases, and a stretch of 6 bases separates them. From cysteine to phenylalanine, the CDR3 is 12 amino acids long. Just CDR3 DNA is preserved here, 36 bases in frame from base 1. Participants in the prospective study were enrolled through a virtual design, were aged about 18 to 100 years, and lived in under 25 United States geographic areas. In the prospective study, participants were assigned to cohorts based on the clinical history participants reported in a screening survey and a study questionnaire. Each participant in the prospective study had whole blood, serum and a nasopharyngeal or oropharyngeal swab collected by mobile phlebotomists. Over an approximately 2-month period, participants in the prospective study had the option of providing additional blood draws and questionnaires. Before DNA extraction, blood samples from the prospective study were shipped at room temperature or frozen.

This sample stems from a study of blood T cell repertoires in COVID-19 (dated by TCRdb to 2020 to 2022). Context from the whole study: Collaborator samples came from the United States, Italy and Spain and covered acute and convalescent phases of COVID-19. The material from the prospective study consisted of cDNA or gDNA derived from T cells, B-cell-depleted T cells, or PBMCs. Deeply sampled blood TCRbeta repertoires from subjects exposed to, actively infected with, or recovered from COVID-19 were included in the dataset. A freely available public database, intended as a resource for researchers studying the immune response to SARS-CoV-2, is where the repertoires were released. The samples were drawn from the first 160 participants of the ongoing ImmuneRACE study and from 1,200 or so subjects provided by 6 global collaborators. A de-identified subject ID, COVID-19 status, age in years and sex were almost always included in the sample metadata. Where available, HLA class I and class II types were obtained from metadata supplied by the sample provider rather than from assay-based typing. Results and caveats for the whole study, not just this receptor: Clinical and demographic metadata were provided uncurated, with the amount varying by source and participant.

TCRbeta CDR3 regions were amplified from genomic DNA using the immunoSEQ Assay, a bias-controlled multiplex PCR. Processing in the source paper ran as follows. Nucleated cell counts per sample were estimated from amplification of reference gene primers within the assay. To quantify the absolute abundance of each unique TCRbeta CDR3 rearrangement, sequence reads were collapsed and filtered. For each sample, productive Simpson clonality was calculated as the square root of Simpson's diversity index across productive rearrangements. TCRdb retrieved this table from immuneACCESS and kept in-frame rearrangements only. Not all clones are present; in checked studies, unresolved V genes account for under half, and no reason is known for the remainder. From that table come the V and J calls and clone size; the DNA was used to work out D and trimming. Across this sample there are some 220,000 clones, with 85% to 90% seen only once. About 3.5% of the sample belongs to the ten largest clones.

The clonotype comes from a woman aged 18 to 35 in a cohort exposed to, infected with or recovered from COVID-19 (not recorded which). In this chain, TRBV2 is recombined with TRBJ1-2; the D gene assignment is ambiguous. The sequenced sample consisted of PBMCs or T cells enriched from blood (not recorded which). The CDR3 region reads CASSENSYGYTF. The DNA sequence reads TGTGCCAGCAGTGAAAACAGTTATGGCTACACCTTC. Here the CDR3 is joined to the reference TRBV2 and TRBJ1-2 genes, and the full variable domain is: EPEVTQTPSHQVTQMGQEVILRCVPISNHLYFYWYRQILGQKVEFLVSFYNNEISEKSEIFDDQFSVERPDGSNFTLKIRSTKLEDSAMYFCASSENSYGYTFGSGTRLTVV.